This T cell receptor beta chain was captured in a study of blood T cell repertoires in COVID-19. On the study more broadly: Acute and convalescent COVID-19 specimens originated in the United States, Italy and Spain. From T cells, B-cell-depleted T cells, or PBMCs came the material, which was cDNA or gDNA.

In the original processing: Estimated nucleated cell counts came from reference gene primer amplification. The assay was immunoSEQ multiplex PCR, and TCRdb's table has in-frame clones only and misses some. Clone size and the V and J calls come from that table; the DNA yielded D and trimming. In the table there are roughly 120,000 clones, around 85% of which are singletons. The Seattle patients, enrolled during active infection, were followed longitudinally. The specimen was peripheral blood. This TCR came from a woman over 75 with COVID-19, enrolled during active disease.

The CDR3 reads CASSLDRVGGYTF. CDR3 bases: TGTGCCAGCAGCCTCGACAGGGTTGGTGGCTACACCTTC. This chain joins TRBV6-6 and TRBJ1-2, with TRBD1 matching over 7 bases. The CDR3 extends over 13 amino acids. Germline V CDR1 and CDR2: MNHNY, SVGAGI (reference sequence). Germline trimming cut 6 bases from V and 7 bases from J; bases unmatched to any gene: 8.